This T cell receptor (beta chain) was documented in a study of early T cells in non-severe SARS-CoV-2 infection. Study-wide context: Sequencing of bulk RNA from unsorted whole blood was done, without chain pairing.

Tagging with unique molecular identifiers was applied to individual cDNA molecules. TCRdb independently ran MiXCR on the 5' RACE reads; one entry per CDR3 protein. The sample comprises 43,000 or so distinct CDR3 sequences, less than 8.5% of which are singletons, and approximately 8% rests with the top ten. This clonotype was observed a few times. V dropped 5 bases and J dropped 8; count of bases not matched to a gene: 5. This CDR3 spans 12 amino acids. Germline loops: CDR1 SEHNR, CDR2 FQNEAQ (reference sequence). The sequenced material came from whole blood. The TCR was taken from an adult who was a healthcare worker with PCR-confirmed SARS-CoV-2 infection or an uninfected control (not recorded which). The chain joins TRBV7-9 to TRBJ1-2; 7 positions agree with TRBD1. CDR3 sequence (DNA): TGTGCCAGCAGCGCGACAGGGCCCGGCTACACCTTC. This encodes CASSATGPGYTF.